This T cell receptor beta chain appears in the sequencing data of a study of T cell repertoires in cytomegalovirus infection. Study-level findings and limits: Ex vivo, HLA-C-restricted CMV-specific TCR beta clonotypes prevailed over the rest of the response. Identification of carriers of CMV plus the relevant HLA was performed using cumulative public TCR beta family frequency.

One entry per CDR3 protein results from TCRdb running MiXCR on the reads. The table includes around 800,000 distinct CDR3 sequences, roughly 33% detected once. The CDR3 has 14 residues. The germline V gene encodes CDR1 MRHNA and CDR2 SNTAGT. Trimming removed 2 bases from V and 0 bases from J, with 2 bases in between. This clonotype has ten or more counts. Its target is unknown. The sequence came from a human donor in good health (CMV status not recorded). Some clones in this sample may be carry-over from other donors' samples. Material: cultured CD8+ T cells from PBMCs, obtained from culture after CMV antigen stimulation. J is TRBJ2-6 and V is TRBV6-4; no definite D call. This CDR3 is CASSDNSGANVLTF. CDR3 DNA: TGTGCCAGCAGTGACAACTCTGGGGCCAACGTCCTGACTTTC.